These 30 T cell receptor beta chains came from one sample sequenced in a study of shared clonotypes between healthy human individuals. Generated by immunoSEQ multiplex PCR, the TCRdb table keeps only in-frame clones and is missing some. The sample lists roughly 660,000 clones, roughly 87% occurring once. The sequenced material came from memory CD8+ T cells from PBMCs. Subset meaning: CD45RO+ cells pooled with CCR7-negative TemRA cells. Receptors were obtained from a man aged 18-30 years in good health. Some clones in this sample may be carry-over from other donors' samples.

The chain employs TRBV6-1 and TRBJ2-1; 7 bases fit TRBD2. With 3 bases clipped from V and 4 bases from J, the junction kept 9 bases outside the gene matches. The CDR3 totals 16 residues. Germline CDR1 MNHNS, CDR2 SASEGT. CDR3 in amino acids: CASSELKRGTYNEQFF. In DNA, the CDR3 is TGTGCCAGCAGTGAGCTAAAGCGGGGCACTTACAATGAGCAGTTCTTC.

V usage is TRBV28 and J usage is TRBJ2-5; the match to TRBD2 covers 7 bases. The CDR3 runs to 16 residues. Germline V gene lookup returns CDR1 MDHEN and CDR2 SYDVKM. With 4 bases clipped from V and 0 bases from J, the junction kept 8 bases outside the gene matches. In nucleotides, the CDR3 is TGTGCCAGCAGTTCCCGACTAGCCCCACACCAAGAGACCCAGTACTTC. It yields the protein CASSSRLAPHQETQYF.

The CDR3 loop is CASSLSTDTQYF. The CDR3 DNA is TGTGCCAGCAGCTTGAGCACAGATACGCAGTATTTT. The chain uses TRBV7-2 and TRBJ2-3; no reliable D call. Per the germline V gene, CDR1 is SGHTA and CDR2 is FQGNSA. The V gene lost 3 bases and the J gene lost 0 bases, with 1 base spanning the gap. The CDR3 has 12 amino acids.

The rearrangement uses TRBV5-4 and TRBJ2-6; TRBD1 might be the D (5 bases). CDR1 and CDR2 (germline): SGHNT, YYREEE (reference sequence). The CDR3 loop spans 16 amino acids. V was shortened by 1 base and J by 2 bases, with 10 bases between the two germline ends. The CDR3 sequence is CASSLTQGPGANVLTF. CDR3 bases: TGTGCCAGCAGCTTGACCCAGGGTCCTGGGGCCAACGTCCTGACTTTC.

The chain combines TRBV6-5 with TRBJ2-2, with D possibly being TRBD1 (7 bases). Trimming cost V 3 bases and J 6 bases, with 11 bases left between them. The CDR3 loop spans 14 amino acids. Germline CDR1 MNHEY, CDR2 SVGAGI. The CDR3 sequence is CASSYTGEAGELFF. Written as DNA, the CDR3 is TGTGCCAGCAGTTATACAGGGGAGGCCGGGGAGCTGTTTTTT.

The rearrangement uses TRBV6-1 and TRBJ2-7; 7 positions match TRBD1. The V gene's germline CDR1 is MNHNS and CDR2 SASEGT. The CDR3 runs to 12 residues. V trimming: 5 bases; J trimming: 3 bases; junction bases outside the gene matches: 1. This CDR3 is CASSWDSYEQYF. The CDR3 nucleotides are TGTGCCAGCAGTTGGGACAGCTACGAGCAGTACTTC.

This chain links TRBV4-1 with TRBJ2-7, with 12 bases matching TRBD1. The CDR3 has 16 amino acids. CDR1 is MGHRA and CDR2 is YSYEKL in the germline V gene. The J segment lost 7 bases and the V segment lost 2 bases, leaving 9 bases of the junction unmatched. DNA for the CDR3: TGCGCCAGCAGCCAAAGTCCGGGACAGGGGGCGCCGGAGCAGTACTTC. Amino acid sequence: CASSQSPGQGAPEQYF.

The chain has TRBV9 and TRBJ2-3; TRBD2 matches 9 bases. This CDR3 is 16 amino acids long. Germline V gives CDR1 SGDLS, CDR2 YYNGEE. After removal of 1 base from V and 2 bases from J, the junction contained 5 bases not matched to a gene. CDR3 region: CASSVLAGTLTDTQYF. The CDR3 region has the DNA TGTGCCAGCAGCGTACTAGCGGGAACGCTCACAGATACGCAGTATTTT.

The genes are TRBV9 and TRBJ2-7, with D perhaps matching TRBD2 (6 bases). From germline, CDR1 is SGDLS and CDR2 YYNGEE. The CDR3 extends over 16 amino acids. Trimming removed 3 bases from V and 5 bases from J, with 21 bases in between. CDR3 amino acids: CASSDNAALATDEQYF. Written as DNA, the CDR3 is TGTGCCAGCAGCGATAACGCCGCACTAGCTACCGACGAGCAGTACTTC.

This chain links TRBV5-1 with TRBJ2-5; TRBD1 aligns across 12 bases. The CDR3 is 14 amino acids. Germline assignment: CDR1 SGHRS and CDR2 YFSETQ. The J segment lost 5 bases and the V segment lost 4 bases, leaving 3 bases of the junction unmatched. CDR3 nucleotide sequence: TGCGCCAGCAGCCCGGGACAGGGGGCCGAGACCCAGTACTTC. Amino acids: CASSPGQGAETQYF.

The chain uses TRBV29-1 and TRBJ1-1; possible D gene TRBD1, 5 bases. The germline V gene encodes CDR1 SQVTM and CDR2 ANQGSEA. The V gene lost 7 bases and the J gene lost 8 bases, with 11 bases spanning the gap. The CDR3 is 10 residues long. CDR3 nucleotide sequence: TGCAGCGCACAGGTCGGCGAAGCTTTCTTT. It codes for CSAQVGEAFF.

The CDR3 sequence: CASSLSARAGDRETQYF. The CDR3 nucleotides are TGTGCCAGCAGCTTATCGGCTAGGGCAGGGGATCGGGAGACCCAGTACTTC. This chain joins TRBV7-9 and TRBJ2-5, with a possible D match to TRBD1 (6 bases). This CDR3 is 17 amino acids long. V lost 2 bases, J lost 5 bases, and 21 bases lay in between. In germline, CDR1 is SEHNR, CDR2 FQNEAQ (reference sequence).

This chain joins TRBV7-9 and TRBJ1-5; 7 bases map to TRBD1. V shed 5 bases, J shed 1 base, and the junction held 14 bases outside the gene matches. The CDR3 totals 18 residues. Germline CDR1 and CDR2: SEHNR and FQNEAQ (reference sequence). This chain's CDR3 is CASSTGEVGGKSNQPQHF. The CDR3 nucleotides are TGTGCCAGCAGCACAGGGGAGGTAGGGGGCAAAAGCAATCAGCCCCAGCATTTT.

This chain links TRBV18 with TRBJ2-7, with 10 bases aligning to TRBD1. Germline trimming cut 2 bases from V and 5 bases from J; bases unmatched to any gene: 6. The CDR3 is made up of 15 amino acids. CDR1 KGHSH and CDR2 LQKENI come from the germline V gene. For the CDR3, the DNA is TGTGCCAGCTCACCAGAGAGGGACAGGGGCGACGAGCAGTACTTC. The encoded protein is CASSPERDRGDEQYF.

The chain joins TRBV6-1 to TRBJ2-3; D unclear. The length of the CDR3 is 16 residues. V lost 2 bases, J lost 0 bases, and 12 bases lay in between. CDR1 is MNHNS and CDR2 is SASEGT in the germline V gene. The CDR3 protein is CASSERIFVSTDTQYF. The CDR3, as DNA: TGTGCCAGCAGTGAACGTATTTTTGTTAGCACAGATACGCAGTATTTT.

This clone was observed a few times. The gene calls are TRBV6-5 and TRBJ1-5, with TRBD1 identical over 7 bases. After removal of 5 bases from V and 0 bases from J, the junction contained 4 bases not matched to a gene. Germline V gene sequence: CDR1 MNHEY, CDR2 SVGAGI. This CDR3 spans 15 amino acids. Here the CDR3 reads CASSTRQGSNQPQHF. The CDR3 nucleotides are TGTGCCAGCAGTACCCGACAGGGTAGCAATCAGCCCCAGCATTTT.

The chain employs TRBV11-3 and TRBJ1-1; D uncertain. The germline CDR1 and CDR2 sequences are SGHNT and YENEEA. This CDR3 has 16 residues. The V end was cut by 5 bases, the J end by 0 bases, with 16 bases between. The DNA of the CDR3 is TGTGCCAGCAGCAAAAGAGGGTTTGGGTTGAACACTGAAGCTTTCTTT. It translates to CASSKRGFGLNTEAFF.

V gene TRBV5-8 combines with J gene TRBJ2-2; either TRBD1 or TRBD2 may supply D (6 bases each). Germline V CDR1 and CDR2: SGHTS, YDEGEE. The CDR3 length is 16 residues. Trimming took 0 bases from V and 7 from J, leaving 16 bases between them. The DNA for the CDR3 is TGTGCCAGCAGCTTGGCGGGGGCCCCCTTGTTCGGGGAGCTGTTTTTT. Amino acids: CASSLAGAPLFGELFF.

The chain couples TRBV6-5 to TRBJ2-7, with D possibly being TRBD1 (6 bases). The V end was cut by 4 bases, the J end by 0 bases, with 7 bases between. There are 13 residues in the CDR3. Germline loops: CDR1 MNHEY, CDR2 SVGAGI. The CDR3 here is CASSWTDSYEQYF. The DNA of the CDR3 is TGTGCCAGCAGTTGGACAGACTCCTACGAGCAGTACTTC.

Remarks on this clone: Other DNA sequences of this sample code for an identical CDR3. The chain links TRBV9 to TRBJ2-7; TRBD2 matches at 9 bases. This CDR3 has 14 amino acids. Germline V lookup: CDR1 SGDLS, CDR2 YYNGEE. The trim removed 3 bases at V and 0 bases at J, leaving 1 base unmatched. CDR3 region: CASSASGASYEQYF. The CDR3 DNA sequence: TGTGCCAGCAGCGCTAGCGGGGCCTCCTACGAGCAGTACTTC.

The rearrangement joins TRBV6-5 to TRBJ1-4; 8 positions match TRBD1. Unmatched junction bases numbered 6, after V lost 5 bases and J lost 4 bases. In germline, CDR1 is MNHEY, CDR2 SVGAGI. The CDR3 has 15 amino acids. CDR3 loop: CASSASGGGNEKLFF. CDR3 DNA sequence: TGTGCCAGCAGTGCCTCAGGGGGCGGTAATGAAAAACTGTTTTTT.

The J gene is TRBJ2-3, the V gene TRBV29-1, with D hard to call. The length of the CDR3 is 14 residues. The germline CDR1 and CDR2 sequences are SQVTM and ANQGSEA. V lost 2 bases to trimming and J lost 0 bases, with 9 bases between them. CDR3 nucleotides: TGCAGCGTTGAATCGGATACTAGCACAGATACGCAGTATTTT. Translated: CSVESDTSTDTQYF.

The genes are TRBV7-2 and TRBJ2-5; perhaps D is TRBD1 or TRBD2 (6 bases each). The CDR3 totals 14 residues. Trimming cost V 2 bases and J 5 bases, with 12 bases left between them. Germline V gives CDR1 SGHTA, CDR2 FQGNSA. CDR3 sequence reads: CASSLSGAGETQYF. The CDR3 DNA reads as TGTGCCAGCAGCTTATCGGGGGCAGGGGAGACCCAGTACTTC.

CDR3 protein: CASSPLRLAGGVAYEQYF. CDR3 sequence (DNA): TGTGCCAGCAGTCCCCTCAGACTAGCGGGAGGAGTCGCCTACGAGCAGTACTTC. The V gene is TRBV28, the J gene TRBJ2-7; 13 bases agree with TRBD2. After removal of 5 bases from V and 2 bases from J, the junction contained 12 bases not matched to a gene. CDR3 size: 18 residues. The V gene's germline CDR1 is MDHEN and CDR2 SYDVKM.

The chain employs TRBV7-9 and TRBJ1-1, with 7 bases aligning to TRBD1. Germline assignment: CDR1 SEHNR and CDR2 FQNEAQ (reference sequence). The CDR3 covers 16 residues. V shed 1 base, J shed 5 bases, and the junction held 10 bases outside the gene matches. CDR3: CASSLGYRGSPTEAFF. In nucleotides, the CDR3 is TGTGCCAGCAGCTTAGGGTACAGGGGAAGTCCGACTGAAGCTTTCTTT.

This rearrangement joins TRBV6-1 to TRBJ1-5; D is unclear. CDR3 length equals 14 residues. Trimming removed 3 bases from V and 2 bases from J, with 8 bases in between. Germline loops: CDR1 MNHNS, CDR2 SASEGT. The CDR3 loop is CASSDPSRNQPQHF. The CDR3 DNA sequence: TGTGCCAGCAGTGATCCCAGCCGCAATCAGCCCCAGCATTTT.

As for this clone: This may be a read error: a much more frequent sequence differs by one nucleotide. Other DNA sequences in this specimen translate into the identical CDR3. The chain joins TRBV6-5 to TRBJ2-2; 10 bases line up with TRBD2. With V trimmed by 7 bases and J by 4 bases, 6 bases remained unmatched. The CDR3 sequence is 15 residues long. CDR1 and CDR2 from the germline V gene are MNHEY and SVGAGI. The CDR3 DNA sequence: TGTGCCAGCACTGTAGCGGGAGGAGGCACCGGGGAGCTGTTTTTT. Its protein is CASTVAGGGTGELFF.

The rearrangement uses TRBV28 and TRBJ1-2, with 7 bases that match TRBD1. The CDR3 runs 14 residues. The V gene's germline CDR1 is MDHEN and CDR2 SYDVKM. With 6 bases clipped from V and 4 bases from J, the junction kept 8 bases outside the gene matches. The CDR3 reads CASRHRGQTYGYTF. CDR3 DNA sequence: TGTGCCAGCAGACACCGGGGACAGACCTATGGCTACACCTTC.

The table lists this clone with a count of one. The DNA for the CDR3 is TGCAGCGTTGTGCCCTTAGTTGGGGCCCAAGAGACCCAGTACTTC. As protein: CSVVPLVGAQETQYF. The gene calls are TRBV29-1 and TRBJ2-5, with a weak D call TRBD1 (5 bases). V was clipped by 4 bases and J by 1 base, with 16 bases between them. The CDR3 totals 15 residues. Germline V gene data show CDR1 as SQVTM and CDR2 as ANQGSEA.

The chain recombines TRBV30 with TRBJ2-5; 11 nucleotides match TRBD2. CDR3 length: 18 residues. Germline V CDR1 and CDR2: GTSNPN, SVGIG (reference sequence). J lost 3 bases, V lost 4 bases, and 16 bases had no gene match. The CDR3 reads CAWNPQSSSGRGEETQYF. The CDR3 DNA reads TGTGCCTGGAACCCCCAGTCGAGTAGCGGGAGGGGGGAAGAGACCCAGTACTTC.